This TCR beta chain came from a study of patients and donors after allogeneic stem cell transplantation. Each CDR3 protein is one row after TCRdb ran MiXCR on the RT-PCR reads. Of about 160,000 distinct CDR3 sequences in the sample, approximately 24% were seen once. The V and J ends lost 7 bases and 0 bases respectively, with 8 bases between them. The CDR3 extends over 13 amino acids. Germline-derived CDR1 and CDR2 are LNHDA and SQIVND (reference sequence). This chain uses TRBV19 with TRBJ2-3; D unresolved. Source material: blood, either unsorted or a sorted T cell fraction (not recorded which). This clonotype originated in a human donor who was either an allogeneic HSCT recipient or a stem cell or donor lymphocyte infusion donor (not recorded which). It is not recorded whose cells these are; they may come from a transplant donor. CDR3 in amino acids: CASIGRSTDTQYF. The CDR3 nucleotides are TGTGCCAGTATTGGCAGGAGCACAGATACGCAGTATTTT.